The source of this T cell receptor (beta chain) is a study of blood T cell repertoires in COVID-19. Study-level information: Spain, Italy and the United States supplied samples that represented acute and convalescent COVID-19. T cells, B-cell-depleted T cells, or PBMCs supplied cDNA or gDNA.

This CDR3 has 14 amino acids. V was pared by 2 bases and J by 0 bases, with 0 bases of the junction left unmatched. Per germline, CDR1 KGHSH and CDR2 LQKENI. Repertoires were generated with immunoSEQ multiplex PCR, while TCRdb's copy carries only in-frame clones and drops some. This sample has under 300,000 clones, with roughly 90% found just once. This sequence originates from a woman aged 25 to 39 with acute COVID-19. V gene TRBV18 combines with J gene TRBJ2-5; 7 positions agree with TRBD1. Sequencing used PBMCs or T cells enriched from blood (not recorded which). CDR3 region: CASSPGTDQETQYF. CDR3 nucleotides: TGTGCCAGCTCACCAGGGACAGACCAAGAGACCCAGTACTTC. Supplemented by reference TRBV18 and TRBJ2-5, the full variable domain reads NAGVMQNPRHLVRRRGQEARLRCSPMKGHSHVYWYRQLPEEGLKFMVYLQKENIIDESGMPKERFSAEFPKEGPSILRIQQVVRGDSAAYFCASSPGTDQETQYFGPGTRLLVL.